This T cell receptor beta chain was captured in a study of immune evolution from preneoplasia to lung adenocarcinoma. The overall study: HLA loss of heterozygosity: about 7% AIS, more than 14% MIA, about 30% ADC, none AAH. Findings and limits, study-wide: Normal lung had the highest top T cell clone frequencies. Compared with EGFR-mutant or double wild-type lesions, KRAS-mutant nodules were more clonal.

Patients had resection in Japan or China between 2014 and 2017. Assay: immunoSEQ multiplex PCR; the TCRdb copy retains only in-frame clones and omits some. The sample includes under 11,000 clones, 78% of them seen just once. A few counts support this clone. Its specificity is not known. The CDR3 extends over 16 amino acids. Germline CDR1 reads MDHEN; CDR2 reads SYDVKM. Trimming cost V 5 bases and J 0 bases, with 14 bases left between them. This clonotype originated in a person in their sixties or seventies with lung adenocarcinoma. The specimen sequenced was FFPE minimally invasive lung adenocarcinoma tissue. The chain uses TRBV28 and TRBJ2-4; D perhaps matches TRBD2 (6 bases). CDR3 residues: CASSGSGLLAKNIQYF. DNA for the CDR3: TGTGCCAGCAGTGGATCGGGACTCCTAGCCAAAAACATTCAGTACTTC.